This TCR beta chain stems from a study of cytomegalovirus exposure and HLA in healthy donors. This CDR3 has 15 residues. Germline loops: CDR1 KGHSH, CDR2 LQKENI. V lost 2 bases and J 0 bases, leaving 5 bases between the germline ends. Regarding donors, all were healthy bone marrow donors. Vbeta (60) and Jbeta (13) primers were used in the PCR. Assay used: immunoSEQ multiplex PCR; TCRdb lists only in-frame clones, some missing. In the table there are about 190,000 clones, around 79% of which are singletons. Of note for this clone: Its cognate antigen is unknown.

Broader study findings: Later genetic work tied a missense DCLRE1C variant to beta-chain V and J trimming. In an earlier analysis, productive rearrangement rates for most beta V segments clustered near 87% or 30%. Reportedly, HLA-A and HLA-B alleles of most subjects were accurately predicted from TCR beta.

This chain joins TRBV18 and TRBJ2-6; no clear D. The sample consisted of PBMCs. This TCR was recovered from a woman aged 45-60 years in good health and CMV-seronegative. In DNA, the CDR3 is TGTGCCAGCTCACCAGAGCTCTCTGGGGCCAACGTCCTGACTTTC. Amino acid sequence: CASSPELSGANVLTF. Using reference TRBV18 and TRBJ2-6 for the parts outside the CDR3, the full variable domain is NAGVMQNPRHLVRRRGQEARLRCSPMKGHSHVYWYRQLPEEGLKFMVYLQKENIIDESGMPKERFSAEFPKEGPSILRIQQVVRGDSAAYFCASSPELSGANVLTFGAGSRLTVL.